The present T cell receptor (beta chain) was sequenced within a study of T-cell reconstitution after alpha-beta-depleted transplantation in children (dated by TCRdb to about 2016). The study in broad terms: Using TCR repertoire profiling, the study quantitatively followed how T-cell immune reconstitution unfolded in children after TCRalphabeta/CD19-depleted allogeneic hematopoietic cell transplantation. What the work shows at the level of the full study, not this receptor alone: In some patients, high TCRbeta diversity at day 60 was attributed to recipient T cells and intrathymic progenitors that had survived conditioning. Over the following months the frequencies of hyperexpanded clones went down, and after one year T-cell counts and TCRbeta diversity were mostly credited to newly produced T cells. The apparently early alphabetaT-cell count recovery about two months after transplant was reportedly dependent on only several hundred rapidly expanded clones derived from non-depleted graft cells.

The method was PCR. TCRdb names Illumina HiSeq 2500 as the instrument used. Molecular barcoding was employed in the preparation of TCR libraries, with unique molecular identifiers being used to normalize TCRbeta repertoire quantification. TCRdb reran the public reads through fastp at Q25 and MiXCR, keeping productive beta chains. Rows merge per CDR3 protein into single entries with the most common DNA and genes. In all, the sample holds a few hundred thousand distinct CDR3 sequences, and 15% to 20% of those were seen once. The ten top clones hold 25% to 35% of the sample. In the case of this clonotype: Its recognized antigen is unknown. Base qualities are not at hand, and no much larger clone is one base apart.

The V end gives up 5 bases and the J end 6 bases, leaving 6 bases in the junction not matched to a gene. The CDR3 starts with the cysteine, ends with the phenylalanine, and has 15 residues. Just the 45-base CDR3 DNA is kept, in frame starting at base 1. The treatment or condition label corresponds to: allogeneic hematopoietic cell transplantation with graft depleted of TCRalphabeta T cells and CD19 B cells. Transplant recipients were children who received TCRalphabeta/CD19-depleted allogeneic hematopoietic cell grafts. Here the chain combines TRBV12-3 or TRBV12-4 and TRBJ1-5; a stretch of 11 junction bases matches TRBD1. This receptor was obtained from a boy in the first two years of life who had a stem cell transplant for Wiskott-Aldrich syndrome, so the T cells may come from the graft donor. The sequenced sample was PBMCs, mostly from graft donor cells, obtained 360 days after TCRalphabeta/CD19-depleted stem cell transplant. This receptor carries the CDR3 CASSPGQGAVQPQHF. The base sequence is TGTGCCAGCAGTCCTGGACAGGGGGCTGTTCAGCCCCAGCATTTT.